What follows is one T cell receptor beta chain and its context. Other DNA sequences in the sample encode the same CDR3. Clones were read by immunoSEQ multiplex PCR, and TCRdb kept only the in-frame ones, dropping some. This repertoire shows about 350,000 clones, over 75% found once; its top ten account for around 3.6%. The V and J ends lost 1 base and 5 bases respectively, with 2 bases between them. CDR1 and CDR2 from the germline V gene are GTSNPN and SVGIG (reference sequence). This CDR3 has 11 residues. Treatment given: roughly 19 received Ad26.COV2.S at low or high dose, single or two shots; about 5 received placebo; per-sample allocation not given. Sample collection was performed on day 63 after the first vaccine or placebo injection. These data are taken from a study of Ad26.COV2.S vaccination and SARS-CoV-2 variants.

The chain links TRBV30 to TRBJ2-2, with D unresolved. This TCR was recovered from a person aged 18-60 years who received the Ad26.COV2.S COVID-19 vaccine or a placebo. Sequenced here: peripheral blood, sampled in a trial of Ad26.COV2.S vaccine versus placebo. The CDR3 reads CAWSGTGELFF. CDR3 coding DNA: TGTGCCTGGAGTGGGACCGGGGAGCTGTTTTTT.